One T cell receptor beta chain is described in this entry. This specimen comes from a study of T cell responses to AZD1222 COVID-19 vaccine. TCRdb's table, derived via immunoSEQ multiplex PCR, lists solely in-frame clones and lacks some. The table has around 99,000 clones, roughly nine tenths seen once. The trim removed 4 bases at V and 2 bases at J, leaving 3 bases unmatched. CDR1 and CDR2 from the germline V gene are SGHTA and FQGNSA. The CDR3 extends over 15 amino acids. The chain links TRBV7-2 to TRBJ2-1; 9 bases match TRBD1. The receptor was isolated from an adult in good health. The sequences come from peripheral blood, collected on day 0 of AZD1222 vaccination. Here the CDR3 reads CASSWGQGPYNEQFF. The CDR3 DNA reads as TGTGCCAGCAGCTGGGGACAGGGCCCCTACAATGAGCAGTTCTTC.